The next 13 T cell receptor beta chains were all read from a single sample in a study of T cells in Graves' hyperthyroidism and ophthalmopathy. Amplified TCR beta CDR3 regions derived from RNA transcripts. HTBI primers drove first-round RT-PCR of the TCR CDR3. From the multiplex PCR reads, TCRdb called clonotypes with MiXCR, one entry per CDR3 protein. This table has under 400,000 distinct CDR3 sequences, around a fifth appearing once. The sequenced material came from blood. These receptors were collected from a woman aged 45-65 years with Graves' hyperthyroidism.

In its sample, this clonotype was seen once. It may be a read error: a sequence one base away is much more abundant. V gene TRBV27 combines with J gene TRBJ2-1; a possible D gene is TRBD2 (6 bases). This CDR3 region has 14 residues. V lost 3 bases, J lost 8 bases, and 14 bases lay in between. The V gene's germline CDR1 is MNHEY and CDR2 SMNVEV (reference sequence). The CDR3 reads CASSFRSWEDEQFF. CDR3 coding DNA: TGTGCCAGCAGTTTCCGCTCGTGGGAGGATGAGCAGTTCTTC.

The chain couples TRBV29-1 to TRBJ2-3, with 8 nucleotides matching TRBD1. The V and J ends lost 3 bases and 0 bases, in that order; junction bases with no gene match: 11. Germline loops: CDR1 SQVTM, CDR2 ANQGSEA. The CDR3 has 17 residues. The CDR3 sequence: CSVEGGQGFSSTDTQYF. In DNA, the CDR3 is TGCAGCGTTGAGGGAGGACAGGGATTCTCTAGCACAGATACGCAGTATTTT.

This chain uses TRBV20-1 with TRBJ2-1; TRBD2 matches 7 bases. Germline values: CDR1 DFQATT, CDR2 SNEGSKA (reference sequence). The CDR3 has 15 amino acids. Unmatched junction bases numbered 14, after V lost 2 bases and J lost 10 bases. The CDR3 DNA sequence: TGCAGTGCTAGAATCGCTAGCGGTCACGGCATCGAGCAGTTCTTC. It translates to CSARIASGHGIEQFF.

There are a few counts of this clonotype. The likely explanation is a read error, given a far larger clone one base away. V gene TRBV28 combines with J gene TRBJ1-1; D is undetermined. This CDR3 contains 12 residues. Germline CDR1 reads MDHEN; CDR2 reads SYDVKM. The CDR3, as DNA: TGTGCCAGCAGTTTAGCGAACACTAAAGCTTTCTTT. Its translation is CASSLANTKAFF.

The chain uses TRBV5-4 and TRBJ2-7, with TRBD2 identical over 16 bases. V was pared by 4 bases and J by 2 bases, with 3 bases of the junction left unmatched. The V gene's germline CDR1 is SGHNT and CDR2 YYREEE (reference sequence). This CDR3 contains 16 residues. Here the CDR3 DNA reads TGTGCCAGCAGCCCGGGACTAGCGGGGGGGGCCTACGAGCAGTACTTC. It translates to CASSPGLAGGAYEQYF.

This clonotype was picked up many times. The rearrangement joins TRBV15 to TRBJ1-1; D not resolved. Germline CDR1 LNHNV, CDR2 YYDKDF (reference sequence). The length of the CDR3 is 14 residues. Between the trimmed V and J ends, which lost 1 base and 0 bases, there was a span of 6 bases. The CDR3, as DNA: TGTGCCACCAGCAGAGTCTCGGTGAACACTGAAGCTTTCTTT. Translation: CATSRVSVNTEAFF.

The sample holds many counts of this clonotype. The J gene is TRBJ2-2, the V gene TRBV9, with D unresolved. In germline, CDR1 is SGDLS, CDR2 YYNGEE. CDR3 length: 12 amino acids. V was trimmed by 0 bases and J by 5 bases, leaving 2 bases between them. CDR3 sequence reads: CASSVVTGELFF. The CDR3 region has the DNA TGTGCCAGCAGCGTAGTTACCGGGGAGCTGTTTTTT.

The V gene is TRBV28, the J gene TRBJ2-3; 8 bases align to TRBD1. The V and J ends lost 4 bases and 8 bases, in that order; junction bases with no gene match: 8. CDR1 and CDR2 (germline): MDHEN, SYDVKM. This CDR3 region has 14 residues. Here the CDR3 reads CASSSGQARGTQYF. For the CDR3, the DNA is TGTGCCAGCAGTTCGGGACAGGCCAGAGGTACGCAGTATTTT.

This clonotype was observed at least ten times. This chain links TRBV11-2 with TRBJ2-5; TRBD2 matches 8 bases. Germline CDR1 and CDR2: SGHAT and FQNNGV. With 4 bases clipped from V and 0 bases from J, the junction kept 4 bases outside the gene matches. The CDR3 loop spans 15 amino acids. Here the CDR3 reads CASSSTSAYQETQYF. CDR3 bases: TGTGCCAGCAGCTCGACTAGCGCGTACCAAGAGACCCAGTACTTC. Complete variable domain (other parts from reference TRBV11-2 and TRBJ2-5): EAGVAQSPRYKIIEKRQSVAFWCNPISGHATLYWYQQILGQGPKLLIQFQNNGVVDDSQLPKDRFSAERLKGVDSTLKIQPAKLEDSAVYLCASSSTSAYQETQYFGPGTRLLVL.

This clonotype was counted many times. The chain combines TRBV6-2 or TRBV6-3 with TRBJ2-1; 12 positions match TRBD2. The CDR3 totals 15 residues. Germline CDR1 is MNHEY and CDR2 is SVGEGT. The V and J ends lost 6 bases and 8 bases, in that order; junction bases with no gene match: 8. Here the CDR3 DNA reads TGTGCCAGCAGCTCTCTAGCGGGAGGGCCCCATGAGCAGTTCTTC. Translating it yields CASSSLAGGPHEQFF.

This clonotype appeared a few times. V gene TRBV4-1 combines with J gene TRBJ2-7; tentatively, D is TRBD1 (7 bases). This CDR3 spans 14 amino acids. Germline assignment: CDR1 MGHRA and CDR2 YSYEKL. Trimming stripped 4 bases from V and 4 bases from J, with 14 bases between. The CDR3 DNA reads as TGCGCCAGCAGCCCGATCAGGGGGAGGTACGAGCAGTACTTC. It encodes CASSPIRGRYEQYF.

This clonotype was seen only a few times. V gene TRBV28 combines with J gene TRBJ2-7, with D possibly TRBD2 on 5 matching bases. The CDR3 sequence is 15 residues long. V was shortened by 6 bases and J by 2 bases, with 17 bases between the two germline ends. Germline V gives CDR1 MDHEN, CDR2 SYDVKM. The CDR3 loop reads CASSTTEDRPYEQYF. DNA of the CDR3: TGTGCCAGCAGCACGACGGAGGACCGCCCCTACGAGCAGTACTTC.

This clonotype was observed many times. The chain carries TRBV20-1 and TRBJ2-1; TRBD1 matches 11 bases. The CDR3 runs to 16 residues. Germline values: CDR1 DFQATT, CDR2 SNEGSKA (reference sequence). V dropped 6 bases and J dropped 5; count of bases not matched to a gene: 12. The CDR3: CSAGTGGGRTNNEQFF. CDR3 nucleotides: TGCAGTGCCGGGACAGGGGGGGGGCGGACCAACAATGAGCAGTTCTTC.